The clone carrying this T cell receptor beta chain showed up many times. Antigen unknown. Via MiXCR, TCRdb re-called the RT-PCR reads, giving one row per CDR3 protein. The sample contains around 530,000 distinct CDR3 sequences, approximately 15% of which appear only once. The data derive from a study of response to subunit inactivated influenza vaccine. Study-wide points: Few new T cells, the authors suggested, are recruited by each seasonal influenza vaccination.

The CDR3 has 14 residues. V was pared by 6 bases and J by 2 bases, with 13 bases between. The source material was CD4+ T cells sorted from PBMCs, sampled about 23 months after vaccination. The origin of this receptor is a man between 50 and 69 years old who received an inactivated influenza vaccine. The rearrangement links TRBV12-3 or TRBV12-4 to TRBJ2-5, with D possibly TRBD2 on 6 matching bases. The CDR3 nucleotides are TGTGCCAGCAGCCTGCACGGGAGTCAAGAGACCCAGTACTTC. This gives the protein CASSLHGSQETQYF.